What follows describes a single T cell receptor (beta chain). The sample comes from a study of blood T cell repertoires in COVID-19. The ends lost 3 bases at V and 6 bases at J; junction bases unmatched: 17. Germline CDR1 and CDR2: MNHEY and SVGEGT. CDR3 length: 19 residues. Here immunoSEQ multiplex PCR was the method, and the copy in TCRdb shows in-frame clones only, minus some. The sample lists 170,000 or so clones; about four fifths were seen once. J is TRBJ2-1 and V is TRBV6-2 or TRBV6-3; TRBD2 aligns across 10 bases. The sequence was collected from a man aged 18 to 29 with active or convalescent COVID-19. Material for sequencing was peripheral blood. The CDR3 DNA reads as TGTGCCAGCAGTTATTTGACCATCGCGGGAGCGGGAGGGCCCAATGAGCAGTTCTTC. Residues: CASSYLTIAGAGGPNEQFF.